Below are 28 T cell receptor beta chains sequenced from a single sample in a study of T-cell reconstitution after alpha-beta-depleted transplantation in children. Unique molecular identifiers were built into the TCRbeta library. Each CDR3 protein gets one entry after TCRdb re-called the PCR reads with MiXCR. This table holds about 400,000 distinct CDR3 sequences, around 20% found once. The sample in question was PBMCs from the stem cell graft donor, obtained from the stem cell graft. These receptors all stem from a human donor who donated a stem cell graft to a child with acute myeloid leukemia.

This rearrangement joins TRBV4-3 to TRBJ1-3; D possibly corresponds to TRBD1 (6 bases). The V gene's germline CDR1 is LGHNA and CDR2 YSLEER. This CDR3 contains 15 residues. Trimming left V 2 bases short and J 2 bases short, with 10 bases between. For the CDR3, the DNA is TGCGCCAGCAGCCAAAGAGGGGGGACTGGAAACACCATATATTTT. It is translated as CASSQRGGTGNTIYF.

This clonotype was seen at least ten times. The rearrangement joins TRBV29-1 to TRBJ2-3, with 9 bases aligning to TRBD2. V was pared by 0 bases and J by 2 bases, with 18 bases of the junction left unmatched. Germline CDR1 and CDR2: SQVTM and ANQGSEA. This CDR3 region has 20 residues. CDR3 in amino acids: CSVEDRYCGRALYLTDTQYF. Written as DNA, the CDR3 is TGCAGCGTTGAAGATCGTTATTGCGGGAGGGCCCTGTACCTCACAGATACGCAGTATTTT.

CDR3 DNA: TGTGCCAGCAGCTTATATGAGGGGGCGCCTTACGAGCAGTACTTC. This sequence encodes CASSLYEGAPYEQYF. The chain couples TRBV7-2 to TRBJ2-7, with 7 bases lining up with TRBD1. J gave up 4 bases and V 2 bases, and 8 bases lay outside the gene matches. Looked up from germline, CDR1 is SGHTA and CDR2 is FQGNSA. The CDR3 extends over 15 amino acids.

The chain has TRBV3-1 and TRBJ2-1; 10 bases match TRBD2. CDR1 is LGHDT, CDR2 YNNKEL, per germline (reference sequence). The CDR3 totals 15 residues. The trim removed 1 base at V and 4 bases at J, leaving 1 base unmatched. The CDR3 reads CASSQALAGYNEQFF. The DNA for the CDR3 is TGTGCCAGCAGCCAAGCACTAGCGGGATACAATGAGCAGTTCTTC.

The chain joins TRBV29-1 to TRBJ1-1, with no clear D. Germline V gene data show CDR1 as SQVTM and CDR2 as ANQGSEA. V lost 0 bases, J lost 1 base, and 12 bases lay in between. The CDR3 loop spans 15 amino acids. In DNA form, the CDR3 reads TGCAGCGTTGAAGATCTGGGAAAGCCGAACACTGAAGCTTTCTTT. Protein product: CSVEDLGKPNTEAFF.

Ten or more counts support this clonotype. The CDR3 coding sequence is TGTGCCAGCAGGACTAGCGGGCTACACAATGAGCAGTTCTTC. It is translated as CASRTSGLHNEQFF. The rearrangement links TRBV12-3 or TRBV12-4 to TRBJ2-1, with 10 bases identical to TRBD2. The CDR3 has 14 residues. V gave up 6 bases and J gave up 5 bases; unmatched junction bases: 4.

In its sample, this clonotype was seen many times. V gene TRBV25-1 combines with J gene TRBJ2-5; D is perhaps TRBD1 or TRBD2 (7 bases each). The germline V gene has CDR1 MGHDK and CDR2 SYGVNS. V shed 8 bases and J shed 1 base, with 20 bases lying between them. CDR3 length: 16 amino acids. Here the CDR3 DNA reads TGTGCCAGCGATGGGTCAGGGGGGGAGTTCCAAGAGACCCAGTACTTC. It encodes CASDGSGGEFQETQYF.

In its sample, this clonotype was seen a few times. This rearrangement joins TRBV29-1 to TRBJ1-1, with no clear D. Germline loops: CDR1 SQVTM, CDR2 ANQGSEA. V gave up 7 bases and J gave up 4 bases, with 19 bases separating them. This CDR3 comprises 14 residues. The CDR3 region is CSARVEGGGTEAFF. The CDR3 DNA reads TGCAGCGCTCGGGTGGAGGGTGGCGGCACTGAAGCTTTCTTT.

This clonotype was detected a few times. The CDR3 here is CATSVDTGELFF. The CDR3 bases are TGTGCCACCAGCGTGGACACCGGGGAGCTGTTTTTT. The chain is built from TRBV15 and TRBJ2-2; D remains ambiguous. Trimming took off 5 bases at V and 3 bases at J, with 4 bases between the two ends. Germline CDR1 reads LNHNV; CDR2 reads YYDKDF (reference sequence). The CDR3 runs to 12 residues.

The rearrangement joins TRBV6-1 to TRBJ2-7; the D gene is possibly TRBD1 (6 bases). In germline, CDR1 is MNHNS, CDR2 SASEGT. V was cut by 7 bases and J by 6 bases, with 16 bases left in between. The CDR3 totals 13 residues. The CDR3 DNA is TGTGCCAGCAACCCAACAGGGTCACGCGAGCAGTACTTC. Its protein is CASNPTGSREQYF.

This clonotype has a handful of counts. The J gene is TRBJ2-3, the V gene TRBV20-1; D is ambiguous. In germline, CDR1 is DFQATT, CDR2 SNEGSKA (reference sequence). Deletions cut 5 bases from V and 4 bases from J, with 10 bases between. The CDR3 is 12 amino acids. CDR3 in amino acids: CSAPPPSDTQYF. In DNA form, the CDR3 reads TGCAGTGCTCCGCCGCCCTCAGATACGCAGTATTTT.

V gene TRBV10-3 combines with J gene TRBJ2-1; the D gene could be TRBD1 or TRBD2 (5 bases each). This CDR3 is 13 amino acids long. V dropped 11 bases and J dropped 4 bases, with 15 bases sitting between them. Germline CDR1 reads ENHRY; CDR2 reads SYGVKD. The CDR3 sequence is CAALRDDYNEQFF. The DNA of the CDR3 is TGTGCCGCCCTCCGGGACGATTACAATGAGCAGTTCTTC.

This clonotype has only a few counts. The chain's CDR3 is CASSSFTSGSSYNEQFF. CDR3 bases: TGCGCCAGCAGCTCGTTTACTAGCGGGAGCTCCTACAATGAGCAGTTCTTC. The chain uses TRBV5-1 and TRBJ2-1, with TRBD2 matching 11 bases. Trimming took 3 bases from V and 0 from J; bases not matched to a gene: 5. This CDR3 is built from 17 residues. Per germline, CDR1 SGHRS and CDR2 YFSETQ.

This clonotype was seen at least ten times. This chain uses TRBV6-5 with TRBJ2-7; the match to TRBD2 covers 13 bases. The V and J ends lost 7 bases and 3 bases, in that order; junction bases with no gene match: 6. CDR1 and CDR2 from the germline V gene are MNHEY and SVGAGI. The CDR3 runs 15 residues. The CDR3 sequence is CASNTGTSGIYEQYF. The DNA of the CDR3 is TGTGCCAGCAACACCGGGACTAGCGGGATCTACGAGCAGTACTTC.

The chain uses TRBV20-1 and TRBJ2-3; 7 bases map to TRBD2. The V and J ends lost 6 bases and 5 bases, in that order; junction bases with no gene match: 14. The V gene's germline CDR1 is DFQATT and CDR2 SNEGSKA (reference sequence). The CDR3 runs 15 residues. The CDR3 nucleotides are TGCAGTGCAAAGAGGGCTAGCGGATTAGGAGATACGCAGTATTTT. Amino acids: CSAKRASGLGDTQYF.

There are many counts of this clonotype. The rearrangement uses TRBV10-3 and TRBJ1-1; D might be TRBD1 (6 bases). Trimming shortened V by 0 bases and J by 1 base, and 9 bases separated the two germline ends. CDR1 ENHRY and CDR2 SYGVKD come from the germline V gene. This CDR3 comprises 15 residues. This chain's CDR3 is CAISESRGANTEAFF. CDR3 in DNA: TGTGCCATCAGTGAGTCGAGGGGGGCGAACACTGAAGCTTTCTTT.

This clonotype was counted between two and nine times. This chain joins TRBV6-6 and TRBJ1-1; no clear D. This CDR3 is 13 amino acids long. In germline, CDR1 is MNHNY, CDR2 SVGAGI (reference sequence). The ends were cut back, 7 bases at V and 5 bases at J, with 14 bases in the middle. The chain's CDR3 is CASTGERRTEAFF. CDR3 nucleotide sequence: TGTGCCAGCACCGGGGAGAGGAGGACTGAAGCTTTCTTT.

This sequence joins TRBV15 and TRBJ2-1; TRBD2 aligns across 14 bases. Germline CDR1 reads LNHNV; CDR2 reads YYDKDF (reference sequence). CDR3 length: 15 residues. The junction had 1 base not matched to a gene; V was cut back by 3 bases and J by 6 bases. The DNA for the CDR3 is TGTGCCACCAGCAGGGGACTAGCGGGAGTCAATGAGCAGTTCTTC. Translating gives CATSRGLAGVNEQFF.

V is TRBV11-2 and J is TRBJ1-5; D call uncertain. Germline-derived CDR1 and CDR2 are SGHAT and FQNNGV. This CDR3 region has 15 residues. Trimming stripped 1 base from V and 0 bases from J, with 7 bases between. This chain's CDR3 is CASSLGVNSNQPQHF. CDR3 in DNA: TGTGCCAGCAGCTTAGGGGTTAATAGCAATCAGCCCCAGCATTTT.

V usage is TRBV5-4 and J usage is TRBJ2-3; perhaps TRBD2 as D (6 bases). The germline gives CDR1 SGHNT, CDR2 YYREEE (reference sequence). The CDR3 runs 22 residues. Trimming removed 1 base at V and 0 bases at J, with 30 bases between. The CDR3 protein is CASSLWSLRPGARISSTDTQYF. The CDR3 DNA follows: TGTGCCAGCAGCTTGTGGAGCCTACGACCGGGAGCACGCATATCTAGCACAGATACGCAGTATTTT. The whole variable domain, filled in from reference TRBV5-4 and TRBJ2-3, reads ETGVTQSPTHLIKTRGQQVTLRCSSQSGHNTVSWYQQALGQGPQFIFQYYREEENGRGNFPPRFSGLQFPNYSSELNVNALELDDSALYLCASSLWSLRPGARISSTDTQYFGPGTRLTVL.

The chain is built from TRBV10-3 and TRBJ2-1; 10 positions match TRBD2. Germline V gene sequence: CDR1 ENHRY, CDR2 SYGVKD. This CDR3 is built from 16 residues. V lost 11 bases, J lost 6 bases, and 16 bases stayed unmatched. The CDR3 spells CASVPSGSSGSNEQFF. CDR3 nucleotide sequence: TGTGCCTCAGTGCCCAGCGGGTCTAGCGGGAGCAATGAGCAGTTCTTC.

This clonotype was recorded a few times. In DNA form, the CDR3 reads TGCAGTGCTTCAGCCACTCCCTTCTCCTACGAGCAGTACTTC. As protein: CSASATPFSYEQYF. The chain has TRBV20-1 and TRBJ2-7; D gene uncertain. The CDR3 length is 14 residues. Trimming cost V 5 bases and J 0 bases, with 14 bases left between them. Germline V gene sequence: CDR1 DFQATT, CDR2 SNEGSKA (reference sequence).

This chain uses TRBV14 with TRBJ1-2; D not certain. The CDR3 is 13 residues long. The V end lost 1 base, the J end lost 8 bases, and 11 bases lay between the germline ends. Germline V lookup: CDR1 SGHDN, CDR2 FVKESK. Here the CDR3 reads CASSQAIVGGYTF. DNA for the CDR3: TGTGCCAGCAGCCAAGCGATTGTCGGGGGCTACACCTTC.

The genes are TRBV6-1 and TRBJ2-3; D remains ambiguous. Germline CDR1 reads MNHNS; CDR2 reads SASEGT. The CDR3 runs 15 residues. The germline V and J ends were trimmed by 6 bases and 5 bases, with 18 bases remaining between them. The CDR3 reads CASRSPHDTGDTQYF. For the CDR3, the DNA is TGTGCCAGCAGATCGCCCCATGATACTGGAGATACGCAGTATTTT.

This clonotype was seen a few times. The CDR3 coding sequence is TGTGCCACCAGCAGAGACCGAGCGGGATTGTACGAGCAGTACTTC. Protein sequence: CATSRDRAGLYEQYF. The rearrangement uses TRBV15 and TRBJ2-7, with TRBD2 matching 7 bases. Trimming cost V 0 bases and J 4 bases; bases outside gene matches: 6. Per germline, CDR1 LNHNV and CDR2 YYDKDF (reference sequence). This CDR3 is 15 amino acids long.

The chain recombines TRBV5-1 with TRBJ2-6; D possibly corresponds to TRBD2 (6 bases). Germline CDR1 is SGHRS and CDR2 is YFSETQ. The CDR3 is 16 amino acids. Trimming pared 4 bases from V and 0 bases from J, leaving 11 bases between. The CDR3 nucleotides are TGCGCCAGCAGCGCAAGCGGGCTCTCTGGGGCCAACGTCCTGACTTTC. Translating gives CASSASGLSGANVLTF.

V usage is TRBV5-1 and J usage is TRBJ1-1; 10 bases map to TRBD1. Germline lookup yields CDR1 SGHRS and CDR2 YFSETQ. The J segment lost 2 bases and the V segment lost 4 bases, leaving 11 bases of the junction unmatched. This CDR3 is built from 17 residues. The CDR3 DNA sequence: TGCGCCAGCAGCGCATCCGGGACAGGGGTAAGAAACACTGAAGCTTTCTTT. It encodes CASSASGTGVRNTEAFF.

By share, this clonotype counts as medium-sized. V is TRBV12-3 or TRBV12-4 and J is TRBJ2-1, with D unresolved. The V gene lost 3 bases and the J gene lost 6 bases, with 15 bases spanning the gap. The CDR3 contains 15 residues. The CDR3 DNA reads TGTGCCAGCAGTTTCAGGACCTCACCGTCCAATGAGCAGTTCTTC. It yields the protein CASSFRTSPSNEQFF.